These 19 T cell receptor beta chains originate from one sample sequenced in a study of cytomegalovirus exposure and HLA in healthy donors. In the PCR, 60 Vbeta and 13 Jbeta primers were used. The assay was immunoSEQ multiplex PCR, and TCRdb's table has in-frame clones only and misses some. The profile shows some 140,000 clones, 74% of them singletons. Sequenced sample: PBMCs. The origin of the receptors is a man aged 25-40 years in good health and CMV-seronegative.

Concerning this clone itself: A read error may account for a junction end that differs from germline. The sample has other DNA sequences that encode this CDR3 too. V is TRBV5-1 and J is TRBJ1-2; D gene ambiguous. Germline CDR1 is SGHRS and CDR2 is YFSETQ. The CDR3 spans 15 residues. CDR3: CASSVNQKTHYGYTF. For the CDR3, the DNA is TGCGCCAGCAGCGTCAACCAGAAAACCCACTATGGCTATACCTTC.

J is TRBJ1-6 and V is TRBV5-1; D is unclear. Germline CDR1 is SGHRS and CDR2 is YFSETQ. V lost 0 bases to trimming and J lost 5 bases, with 6 bases between them. CDR3 size: 14 residues. Written as DNA, the CDR3 is TGCGCCAGCAGCTTGGACCAGAATAATTCACCCCTCCACTTT. This gives the protein CASSLDQNNSPLHF.

The chain uses TRBV27 and TRBJ2-3; no firm D call. The CDR3 runs 11 residues. Germline CDR1 and CDR2: MNHEY and SMNVEV (reference sequence). Trimming stripped 3 bases from V and 6 bases from J, with 4 bases between. The CDR3 DNA follows: TGTGCCAGCAGTTTCAGGGATACGCAGTATTTT. This sequence encodes CASSFRDTQYF.

This clone was recorded once. The chain recombines TRBV30 with TRBJ2-7; no definite D call. CDR3 length equals 11 residues. The V and J ends lost 1 base and 3 bases respectively, with 4 bases between them. Per germline, CDR1 GTSNPN and CDR2 SVGIG (reference sequence). The CDR3 reads CAWSGSYEQYF. CDR3 DNA sequence: TGTGCCTGGAGTGGGAGCTACGAGCAGTACTTC.

This chain links TRBV14 with TRBJ1-3; unclear D gene. The germline gives CDR1 SGHDN, CDR2 FVKESK. The CDR3 extends over 15 amino acids. Trimming took off 2 bases at V and 0 bases at J, with 8 bases between the two ends. The CDR3 reads CASSQLHSSGNTIYF. CDR3 nucleotides: TGTGCCAGCAGCCAACTGCACAGCTCTGGAAACACCATATATTTT.

This clone was counted once. The rearrangement links TRBV2 to TRBJ1-4; D call uncertain. There are 14 residues in the CDR3. V lost 5 bases and J 5 bases, leaving 12 bases between the germline ends. Germline V gene data show CDR1 as SNHLY and CDR2 as FYNNEI. CDR3 protein: CASSRQRENEKLFF. The DNA for the CDR3 is TGTGCCAGCAGTCGACAACGGGAGAATGAAAAACTGTTTTTT.

The gene calls are TRBV5-4 and TRBJ2-2; D not certain. The CDR3 length is 14 residues. Trimming took off 4 bases at V and 3 bases at J, with 10 bases between the two ends. Germline V lookup: CDR1 SGHNT, CDR2 YYREEE (reference sequence). In nucleotides, the CDR3 is TGTGCCAGCAGCCGTTCGACTGACACCGGGGAGCTGTTTTTT. It specifies CASSRSTDTGELFF.

Details on this clone: The same CDR3 also results from other DNA sequences found in this sample. The chain joins TRBV9 to TRBJ1-3; a weak D match, TRBD1 (6 bases). Deletions cut 4 bases from V and 4 bases from J, with 9 bases between. Germline-derived CDR1 and CDR2 are SGDLS and YYNGEE. The length of the CDR3 is 13 residues. The DNA of the CDR3 is TGTGCCAGCAGCCCAGGGACAGGAAACACCATATATTTT. It encodes CASSPGTGNTIYF.

This chain links TRBV9 with TRBJ1-2, with no clear D. This CDR3 is 13 amino acids long. Between the trimmed V and J ends, which lost 0 bases and 7 bases, there was a span of 10 bases. The germline CDR1 and CDR2 sequences are SGDLS and YYNGEE. The CDR3 DNA is TGTGCCAGCAGCGTAGTAGAGGGTGGTGGCTACACCTTC. As protein: CASSVVEGGGYTF.

The chain couples TRBV27 to TRBJ1-2; 7 nucleotides agree with TRBD1. CDR3 length: 13 residues. With 5 bases clipped from V and 5 bases from J, the junction kept 5 bases outside the gene matches. Germline loops: CDR1 MNHEY, CDR2 SMNVEV (reference sequence). The CDR3 coding sequence is TGTGCCAGCAGTGAAGGGGGCGCATATGGCTACACCTTC. Amino acids: CASSEGGAYGYTF.

V usage is TRBV15 and J usage is TRBJ2-7, with 7 bases aligning to TRBD1. The junction had 6 bases not matched to a gene; V was cut back by 3 bases and J by 1 base. The CDR3 is made up of 15 amino acids. The germline CDR1 and CDR2 sequences are LNHNV and YYDKDF (reference sequence). The CDR3 reads CATSSSGTASYEQYF. The CDR3 DNA reads as TGTGCCACCAGCAGTTCCGGGACAGCTTCCTACGAGCAGTACTTC.

The chain recombines TRBV7-9 with TRBJ2-5, with D uncertain. The end of the DNA fits TRBJ2-7 better, so the J call may be wrong. Germline CDR1 and CDR2: SEHNR and FQNEAQ (reference sequence). CDR3 length: 14 residues. CDR3 coding DNA: TGTGCCAGCAGCTTAAACAGCAAACCCTACGAGCAGTACTTC. Amino acids: CASSLNSKPYEQYF.

CDR3 sequence (DNA): TGTGCCAGCAGCTTAGACCCAGGGGCGTCCTACGAGCAGTACTTC. Its protein product is CASSLDPGASYEQYF. The rearrangement links TRBV7-9 to TRBJ2-7; TRBD1 might be the D (6 bases). Trimming took off 1 base at V and 1 base at J, with 11 bases between the two ends. Germline CDR1 is SEHNR and CDR2 is FQNEAQ (reference sequence). The CDR3 spans 15 residues.

This CDR3 is CASSQRTVTMKQFF. CDR3 DNA: TGTGCCAGCAGCCAGAGGACAGTTACAATGAAGCAGTTCTTC. The V gene is TRBV7-2, the J gene TRBJ2-1, with a weak D call TRBD1 (6 bases). From germline, CDR1 is SGHTA and CDR2 FQGNSA. Trimming shortened V by 5 bases and J by 11 bases, and 19 bases separated the two germline ends. The length of the CDR3 is 14 residues.

V and J are TRBV6-6 and TRBJ2-7; 8 bases fit TRBD1. The germline V gene encodes CDR1 MNHNY and CDR2 SVGAGI (reference sequence). The CDR3 has 12 residues. J gave up 5 bases and V 6 bases, and 3 bases lay outside the gene matches. CDR3 amino acids: CASRRQGNEQYF. For the CDR3, the DNA is TGTGCCAGCAGAAGACAGGGGAACGAGCAGTACTTC.

The chain joins TRBV12-5 to TRBJ2-1; tentative D call: TRBD1 (6 bases). Germline V CDR1 and CDR2: LGHNT, FRNRAP. Trimming pared 5 bases from V and 4 bases from J, leaving 9 bases between. The CDR3 length is 13 residues. The CDR3 DNA sequence: TGTGCTAGTGGTCGAGGACAGTACAATGAGCAGTTCTTC. This codes for CASGRGQYNEQFF. Full variable domain (outside the CDR3, taken from reference TRBV12-5 and TRBJ2-1): DARVTQTPRHKVTEMGQEVTMRCQPILGHNTVFWYRQTMMQGLELLAYFRNRAPLDDSGMPKDRFSAEMPDATLATLKIQPSEPRDSAVYFCASGRGQYNEQFFGPGTRLTVL.

The chain joins TRBV27 to TRBJ2-7, with a possible D match to TRBD2 (5 bases). CDR3 length equals 13 residues. Germline CDR1 MNHEY, CDR2 SMNVEV (reference sequence). V was cut by 4 bases and J by 7 bases, with 14 bases left in between. This CDR3 is CASSSERANEQYF. The CDR3 bases are TGTGCCAGCAGTTCAGAGAGGGCAAATGAGCAGTACTTC.

This clone appeared a few times. This sequence joins TRBV28 and TRBJ2-7; D not resolved. Per the germline V gene, CDR1 is MDHEN and CDR2 is SYDVKM. The CDR3 runs 10 residues. V dropped 5 bases and J dropped 7 bases, with 6 bases sitting between them. The CDR3 spells CASSVREQYF. The CDR3 coding sequence is TGTGCCAGCAGTGTGAGGGAGCAGTACTTC.

The V call is TRBV2, the J call TRBJ2-7, with 13 bases aligning to TRBD2. The CDR3 has 16 amino acids. From germline, CDR1 is SNHLY and CDR2 FYNNEI. V shed 5 bases and J 4 bases; nucleotides not matched to a gene: 8. The CDR3 protein is CASSSGLAGNLYEQYF. CDR3 sequence (DNA): TGTGCCAGCAGTTCGGGACTAGCGGGGAACCTTTACGAGCAGTACTTC.